These 21 T cell receptor beta chains originate from one sample sequenced in a study of naive and memory T cell subsets. An equimolar mix of two oligonucleotides served as the beta constant-region primer for TRBC1 and TRBC2. Nested alpha and beta constant-region primers with the SP2 primer drove four PCR rounds on ligated cDNA. MiXCR, run by TCRdb on the UMI-ligation and nested PCR reads, gives a single entry per CDR3 protein. Of approximately 90,000 distinct CDR3 sequences listed, approximately 10% were seen once; the top ten hold 0.13%. Their antigens are not known. Broader study findings: Possibly reflecting memory cells re-expressing CD45RA, a few larger clonotypes occurred in naive repertoires, especially CD8.

Material: naive CD4+ T cells from blood. The origin of the receptors is a human donor in good health.

This clonotype appeared many times. J is TRBJ2-7 and V is TRBV28; TRBD2 agrees at 10 bases. V trimming: 3 bases; J trimming: 0 bases; junction bases outside the gene matches: 8. The CDR3 has 17 amino acids. CDR1 is MDHEN, CDR2 SYDVKM, per germline. This chain's CDR3 is CASSFIGSGRGSYEQYF. The CDR3 region has the DNA TGTGCCAGCAGTTTCATAGGAAGCGGGAGGGGCTCCTACGAGCAGTACTTC.

This clonotype was seen only a few times. The rearrangement joins TRBV4-3 to TRBJ2-7; a possible D gene is TRBD2 (5 bases). The ends were cut back, 1 base at V and 2 bases at J, with 12 bases in the middle. The CDR3 is made up of 15 amino acids. Germline V CDR1 and CDR2: LGHNA, YSLEER. The CDR3 loop reads CASSQVGPGTYEQYF. For the CDR3, the DNA is TGCGCCAGCAGCCAAGTCGGCCCGGGAACCTACGAGCAGTACTTC.

This clonotype occurred a few times. This chain joins TRBV12-3 or TRBV12-4 and TRBJ2-3; TRBD2 might be the D (5 bases). This CDR3 spans 18 amino acids. V lost 5 bases to trimming and J lost 5 bases, with 26 bases between them. The CDR3 here is CASSPLGSGSRRVDTQYF. The CDR3 bases are TGTGCCAGCAGTCCTTTGGGGTCGGGGAGCCGAAGGGTAGATACGCAGTATTTT.

The sample holds many counts of this clonotype. The V and J genes are TRBV20-1 and TRBJ2-3; no definite D call. CDR1 and CDR2 from the germline V gene are DFQATT and SNEGSKA (reference sequence). V was trimmed by 5 bases and J by 4 bases, leaving 7 bases between them. The CDR3 contains 11 residues. In DNA form, the CDR3 reads TGCAGTGCTGGGGAACCAGATACGCAGTATTTT. It encodes CSAGEPDTQYF.

The genes are TRBV6-2 or TRBV6-3 and TRBJ2-1; maybe TRBD2 (5 bases). Trimming shortened V by 7 bases and J by 4 bases, and 5 bases separated the two germline ends. Per germline, CDR1 MNHEY and CDR2 SVGEGT. The CDR3 covers 11 residues. The CDR3 DNA reads as TGTGCCAGCACGGGGTACAATGAGCAGTTCTTC. It codes for CASTGYNEQFF.

This clonotype was counted between two and nine times. J is TRBJ2-7 and V is TRBV20-1; TRBD1 might be the D (5 bases). The germline CDR1 and CDR2 sequences are DFQATT and SNEGSKA (reference sequence). The CDR3 extends over 13 amino acids. Trimming took 6 bases from V and 3 from J, leaving 15 bases between them. Written as DNA, the CDR3 is TGCAGTGCGCGCGGACCAGGGTACTACGAGCAGTACTTC. Amino acids: CSARGPGYYEQYF.

This clonotype was counted between two and nine times. CDR3 loop: CSVLRQGGGTQYF. CDR3 coding DNA: TGCAGCGTGCTGCGACAGGGGGGCGGGACCCAGTACTTC. V and J are TRBV29-1 and TRBJ2-5, with 9 bases aligning to TRBD1. CDR1 and CDR2 from the germline V gene are SQVTM and ANQGSEA. V lost 6 bases, J lost 7 bases, and 9 bases stayed unmatched. The CDR3 is 13 amino acids.

The chain recombines TRBV5-6 with TRBJ2-5; 10 positions agree with TRBD1. J lost 4 bases, V lost 5 bases, and 8 bases had no gene match. This CDR3 has 15 amino acids. Germline V gene lookup returns CDR1 SGHDT and CDR2 YYEEEE. The CDR3 sequence: CASRSRQGAGETQYF. The CDR3, as DNA: TGTGCCAGCAGGTCCCGACAGGGGGCGGGAGAGACCCAGTACTTC. Variable domain in full (rest from reference TRBV5-6 and TRBJ2-5): DAGVTQSPTHLIKTRGQQVTLRCSPKSGHDTVSWYQQALGQGPQFIFQYYEEEERQRGNFPDRFSGHQFPNYSSELNVNALLLGDSALYLCASRSRQGAGETQYFGPGTRLLVL.

This clonotype came up many times. The chain employs TRBV28 and TRBJ1-5, with D maybe TRBD1 (5 bases). Per the germline V gene, CDR1 is MDHEN and CDR2 is SYDVKM. The V gene lost 9 bases and the J gene lost 5 bases, with 14 bases spanning the gap. The CDR3 length is 13 residues. In DNA, the CDR3 is TGTGCCAGTCGGTCCGCAGGGTATCAGCCCCAGCATTTT. It is translated as CASRSAGYQPQHF.

V usage is TRBV7-9 and J usage is TRBJ2-5, with a tentative D call TRBD2 (5 bases). With 5 bases removed from V and 1 base from J, the gap between germline ends came to 17 bases. The germline gives CDR1 SEHNR, CDR2 FQNEAQ (reference sequence). The CDR3 contains 16 residues. This CDR3 reads CASSPGSGGVQETQYF. CDR3 DNA sequence: TGTGCCAGCAGCCCTGGGAGCGGCGGCGTCCAAGAGACCCAGTACTTC.

This clonotype has more than one count but fewer than ten. The gene calls are TRBV29-1 and TRBJ2-1, with a weak D call TRBD2 (6 bases). From germline, CDR1 is SQVTM and CDR2 ANQGSEA. This CDR3 has 12 residues. V was pared by 4 bases and J by 10 bases, with 14 bases between. The CDR3 region is CSVAGVLGEQFF. As DNA, the CDR3 is TGCAGCGTTGCGGGGGTACTCGGGGAGCAGTTCTTC.

The J gene is TRBJ1-2, the V gene TRBV18; perhaps TRBD1 as D (6 bases). Between the trimmed V and J ends, which lost 3 bases and 4 bases, there was a span of 24 bases. The germline CDR1 and CDR2 sequences are KGHSH and LQKENI. This CDR3 comprises 18 residues. The CDR3 DNA reads as TGTGCCAGCTCACCTGGGCAGGGGCGAGGTCTCTCTTTCTATGGCTACACCTTC. Protein product: CASSPGQGRGLSFYGYTF.

V and J are TRBV27 and TRBJ2-2; 13 bases are a match to TRBD2. CDR3 length: 19 amino acids. Germline V gene lookup returns CDR1 MNHEY and CDR2 SMNVEV (reference sequence). The V segment lost 0 bases and the J segment 2 bases; nucleotides outside the gene matches: 6. The CDR3 loop reads CASSLSRLAGGRNTGELFF. The CDR3 DNA is TGTGCCAGCAGTTTATCGCGACTAGCGGGGGGCAGAAACACCGGGGAGCTGTTTTTT.

This clonotype was counted only a few times. The rearrangement links TRBV5-5 to TRBJ2-1; weak D call: TRBD2 (7 bases). This CDR3 region has 16 residues. Deletions cut 1 base from V and 0 bases from J, with 11 bases between. Germline V gene lookup returns CDR1 SGHKS and CDR2 YYEKEE (reference sequence). The CDR3 coding sequence is TGTGCCAGCAGCTTGAGGGGGGGGAGCTCCTACAATGAGCAGTTCTTC. As protein: CASSLRGGSSYNEQFF. The full variable domain, rest sourced from reference TRBV5-5 and TRBJ2-1, is DAGVTQSPTHLIKTRGQQVTLRCSPISGHKSVSWYQQVLGQGPQFIFQYYEKEERGRGNFPDRFSARQFPNYSSELNVNALLLGDSALYLCASSLRGGSSYNEQFFGPGTRLTVL.

V gene TRBV15 combines with J gene TRBJ2-1, with D possibly TRBD1 on 6 matching bases. The CDR3 spans 15 residues. V lost 3 bases to trimming and J lost 0 bases, with 9 bases between them. The V gene's germline CDR1 is LNHNV and CDR2 YYDKDF (reference sequence). For the CDR3, the DNA is TGTGCCACCAGCAGGACGGGACACTCCTACAATGAGCAGTTCTTC. This sequence encodes CATSRTGHSYNEQFF.

The table lists this clonotype with a few counts. J is TRBJ2-3 and V is TRBV27; the D is unclear. The V gene lost 7 bases and the J gene lost 9 bases, with 20 bases spanning the gap. The CDR3 spans 14 residues. Per germline, CDR1 MNHEY and CDR2 SMNVEV (reference sequence). In DNA, the CDR3 is TGTGCCAGCAACGACCACTCGACTCCCCAGACGCAGTATTTT. Translated: CASNDHSTPQTQYF.

This clonotype was seen more than once but under ten times. This chain uses TRBV5-4 with TRBJ1-6; 8 positions match TRBD1. V dropped 5 bases and J dropped 0; count of bases not matched to a gene: 7. CDR1 SGHNT and CDR2 YYREEE come from the germline V gene (reference sequence). The CDR3 consists of 17 residues. In DNA, the CDR3 is TGTGCCAGCAGTGCGGGACAGGCCAGCTCCTATAATTCACCCCTCCACTTT. This sequence encodes CASSAGQASSYNSPLHF.

At least ten counts were recorded for this clonotype. The chain uses TRBV20-1 and TRBJ2-1, with 8 bases identical to TRBD2. CDR3 size: 16 residues. CDR1 and CDR2 (germline): DFQATT, SNEGSKA (reference sequence). V trimming: 6 bases; J trimming: 0 bases; junction bases outside the gene matches: 10. This chain's CDR3 is CSAQTSGTSSYNEQFF. In DNA form, the CDR3 reads TGCAGTGCCCAAACCTCCGGGACTAGCTCCTACAATGAGCAGTTCTTC.

CDR3 loop: CSARSAHSPPDTQYF. The CDR3 region has the DNA TGCAGTGCTAGGTCGGCCCACTCGCCGCCAGATACGCAGTATTTT. The rearrangement joins TRBV20-1 to TRBJ2-3, with D hard to call. The germline CDR1 and CDR2 sequences are DFQATT and SNEGSKA (reference sequence). Trimming cost V 3 bases and J 4 bases, with 17 bases left between them. The CDR3 consists of 15 residues.

This clonotype showed up many times. This CDR3 reads CASRSGRGQHQETQYF. In DNA form, the CDR3 reads TGTGCCAGCAGAAGTGGCAGGGGACAGCACCAAGAGACCCAGTACTTC. V usage is TRBV7-8 and J usage is TRBJ2-5; TRBD1 aligns across 7 bases. The germline gives CDR1 SGHVS, CDR2 FQNEAQ. CDR3 length: 16 residues. Trimming cost V 6 bases and J 0 bases; bases outside gene matches: 10.

This clonotype was detected ten times or more. The chain links TRBV5-1 to TRBJ2-7; 12 bases align to TRBD2. From germline, CDR1 is SGHRS and CDR2 YFSETQ. This CDR3 spans 17 amino acids. Germline trimming cut 4 bases from V and 3 bases from J; bases unmatched to any gene: 11. In nucleotides, the CDR3 is TGCGCCAGCAGCCCTGGCTTAACGACTAGCGGGGGCTACGAGCAGTACTTC. It is translated as CASSPGLTTSGGYEQYF.